A selection of T cell receptor beta chains follows, all from one sample in a study of CD8+ T cells in alopecia areata. Sequencing was performed with immunoSEQ multiplex PCR; in TCRdb, only in-frame clones are kept and a portion is missing. The profile shows 110,000 or so clones, approximately 58% of them singletons. Sequencing was done on a sample of CD4+ T cells sorted from blood. These receptors all stem from a human donor in good health. CDR3s include the opening cysteine and the closing phenylalanine or tryptophan. The order of the fields is D gene, J gene, V gene, clone size, CDR3 DNA, CDR3 protein. The D gene is left open where the match is weak. Rows give clone size only sometimes, using once, few, many, or a class for an expanded clone.

>.|TRBJ1-2|TRBV2|few
TGTGCCAGCAGAGCAACAGGAATCCGGGGCTACACCTTC
CASRATGIRGYTF
>TRBD2|TRBJ2-1|TRBV29-1|.
TGCAGCGTTGAATGGCTAGCGGGTTTCTCCTACAATGAGCAGTTCTTC
CSVEWLAGFSYNEQFF
>.|TRBJ1-1|TRBV7-9|.
TGTGCCAGCAGCGTTCGGGGGGTCCGGAACACTGAAGCTTTCTTT
CASSVRGVRNTEAFF
>.|TRBJ2-3|TRBV29-1|once
TGCAGCGTCGCAGAAGGGGGGGCCACAGATACGCAGTATTTT
CSVAEGGATDTQYF
>TRBD1|TRBJ1-4|TRBV29-1|.
TGCAGCGGCAGGGGGACTAATGAAAAACTGTTTTTT
CSGRGTNEKLFF
>.|TRBJ1-2|TRBV7-2|.
TGTGCCAGCAGCTTAGGGCAGAGCTATGGCTACACCTTC
CASSLGQSYGYTF
>TRBD1|TRBJ2-7|TRBV19|.
TGTGCCAGTAGTAGCCAGGACAGGGGCGCCTACGAGCAGTACTTC
CASSSQDRGAYEQYF
>TRBD1|TRBJ1-1|TRBV5-6|.
TGTGCCAGCAGCCTCACAGGGGGCGAAACTGAAGCTTTCTTT
CASSLTGGETEAFF
>TRBD1|TRBJ1-2|TRBV25-1|.
TGTGCCAGCAGTAGCAGGGGGCCGAACTATGGCTACACCTTC
CASSSRGPNYGYTF
>.|TRBJ2-6|TRBV29-1|.
TGCAGCGTTGTGGAGGCGGGGGCCAACGTCCTGACTTTC
CSVVEAGANVLTF
>.|TRBJ2-7|TRBV5-6|.
TGTGCCAGCAGCACTCGAACCTACGAGCAGTACTTC
CASSTRTYEQYF
>TRBD1|TRBJ1-1|TRBV29-1|.
TGCAGCGGTAGGGGGCAGGGGAACACTGAAGCTTTCTTT
CSGRGQGNTEAFF
>.|TRBJ2-2|TRBV29-1|few
TGCAGCGCCGAGGGGGGACAGCCAAACACCGGGGAGCTGTTTTTT
CSAEGGQPNTGELFF
>.|TRBJ1-5|TRBV5-1|.
TGCGCCAGCAGCTTGGATGTGGCAGGAACAAATCAGCCCCAGCATTTT
CASSLDVAGTNQPQHF
>TRBD1|TRBJ1-2|TRBV7-2|few
TGTGCCAGCAGCTCCGGGACAGGGGGAGTATACACCTTC
CASSSGTGGVYTF
>TRBD2|TRBJ2-3|TRBV29-1|few
TGCAGCACCGGGAGGGGGAAAGGAGATACGCAGTATTTT
CSTGRGKGDTQYF
>TRBD1|TRBJ1-6|TRBV7-9|few
TGTGCCAGCAGCTCAGGACAGGGGTTCTATAATTCACCCCTCCACTTT
CASSSGQGFYNSPLHF
>.|TRBJ1-2|TRBV30|.
TGTGCCTGGAGCCGGGGGGAGGGCTATGGCTACACCTTC
CAWSRGEGYGYTF
>TRBD1|TRBJ2-7|TRBV5-1|.
TGCGCCAGCACCGGACAGGGCTACGAGCAGTACTTC
CASTGQGYEQYF
>.|TRBJ2-1|TRBV6-1|.
TGTGCCAGCAGGACGGGGGCGGACTCCTACAATGAGCAGTTCTTC
CASRTGADSYNEQFF
>.|TRBJ1-1|TRBV27|.
TGTGCCAGCAGTTCCACACCGGAGGGCACTGAAGCTTTCTTT
CASSSTPEGTEAFF
>TRBD1|TRBJ2-3|TRBV5-6|.
TGTGCCAGCAGCTTGGGACTACAGGGGGCAGATACGCAGTATTTT
CASSLGLQGADTQYF
>.|TRBJ2-6|TRBV5-6|.
TGTGCCAGCAGTTTGGGCGGTAGGGCCAACGTCCTGACTTTC
CASSLGGRANVLTF
>.|TRBJ1-2|TRBV6-5|.
TGTGCCAGCAGTTACACAGATCTCCAGGGTGTGGATGGCTACACCTTC
CASSYTDLQGVDGYTF
>.|TRBJ1-1|TRBV29-1|few
TGCAGCGTTTCAGGACAGCAGAACACTGAAGCTTTCTTT
CSVSGQQNTEAFF
>.|TRBJ1-4|TRBV2|.
TGTGCCAGCAGTGAGGGATACAGACAAAGGGGAGAAAAACTGTTTTTT
CASSEGYRQRGEKLFF